One sample yielded the 18 T cell receptor beta chains listed below, sequenced in a study of metastatic and nonmetastatic thyroid tumors. Via MiXCR, TCRdb re-called the PCR reads. The sample contains approximately 16,000 clones, roughly a fifth of which appear only once. Thyroid surgery was preceded by no treatment in any patient. Sequenced material: blood. The receptors originated from a female donor with papillary thyroid cancer or a benign thyroid nodule (not recorded which). Some clones in this sample may be carry-over from other donors' samples.

This clone was seen more than once but under ten times. The rearrangement joins TRBV27 to TRBJ2-7; 7 bases align to TRBD1. Unmatched junction bases numbered 8, after V lost 4 bases and J lost 2 bases. The V gene's germline CDR1 is MNHEY and CDR2 SMNVEV (reference sequence). The CDR3 runs 15 residues. Written as DNA, the CDR3 is TGTGCCAGCAGTTATCGGGGACAGACTACCTACGAGCAGTACTTC. It encodes CASSYRGQTTYEQYF.

This clone was detected many times. The chain uses TRBV5-4 and TRBJ2-7; 10 nucleotides align to TRBD2. Germline trimming cut 5 bases from V and 0 bases from J; bases unmatched to any gene: 5. CDR1 and CDR2 (germline): SGHNT, YYREEE (reference sequence). This CDR3 is 15 amino acids long. DNA for the CDR3: TGTGCCAGCAGTTTTGGACTAGCGGACTCCTACGAGCAGTACTTC. This encodes CASSFGLADSYEQYF.

With respect to this clone: This clone may be a read error of a much larger clone one base away. The chain employs TRBV4-3 and TRBJ1-1; D unresolved. Germline V gene data show CDR1 as LGHNA and CDR2 as YSLEER. This CDR3 is 13 amino acids long. The CDR3 region has the DNA TGCGCCAGCAGCCAAGTCTTGAACACTGAAGTTTTCTTT. It yields the protein CASSQVLNTEVFF.

This clone is deemed medium-sized. J is TRBJ2-5 and V is TRBV20-1; D remains ambiguous. CDR3 length: 11 residues. CDR1 and CDR2 from the germline V gene are DFQATT and SNEGSKA (reference sequence). The V and J ends lost 5 bases and 3 bases respectively, with 7 bases between them. The CDR3 here is CSAGSKETQYF. Here the CDR3 DNA reads TGCAGTGCTGGCTCGAAAGAGACCCAGTACTTC.

The rearrangement links TRBV2 to TRBJ2-3; tentative D call: TRBD2 (5 bases). The CDR3 extends over 14 amino acids. Germline CDR1 SNHLY, CDR2 FYNNEI. Trimming removed 6 bases at V and 3 bases at J, with 13 bases between. In nucleotides, the CDR3 is TGTGCCAGCAGGAGGGTTGTGATTACAGATACGCAGTATTTT. This sequence encodes CASRRVVITDTQYF.

This clone was recorded many times. The chain employs TRBV20-1 and TRBJ2-5; 9 bases match TRBD2. This CDR3 has 13 amino acids. With 6 bases clipped from V and 2 bases from J, the junction kept 4 bases outside the gene matches. Per the germline V gene, CDR1 is DFQATT and CDR2 is SNEGSKA (reference sequence). CDR3 bases: TGCAGTGCCCCGACTAGCGGTCAAGAGACCCAGTACTTC. This sequence encodes CSAPTSGQETQYF.

The table lists this clone with many counts. The chain uses TRBV19 and TRBJ2-3; D unclear. The V and J ends lost 1 base and 2 bases respectively, with 10 bases between them. Germline CDR1 is LNHDA and CDR2 is SQIVND (reference sequence). The CDR3 sequence is 15 residues long. The CDR3: CASSIGVASTDTQYF. The CDR3 bases are TGTGCCAGTAGTATAGGTGTAGCTTCCACAGATACGCAGTATTTT. The complete variable domain, with remaining parts taken from reference TRBV19 and TRBJ2-3, reads DGGITQSPKYLFRKEGQNVTLSCEQNLNHDAMYWYRQDPGQGLRLIYYSQIVNDFQKGDIAEGYSVSREKKESFPLTVTSAQKNPTAFYLCASSIGVASTDTQYFGPGTRLTVL.

By share, this clone counts as medium-sized. Other DNA sequences in the same sample also yield this CDR3. The V gene is TRBV28, the J gene TRBJ2-7, with D perhaps matching TRBD1 (5 bases). Germline V lookup: CDR1 MDHEN, CDR2 SYDVKM. The CDR3 totals 11 residues. CDR3 nucleotides: TGTGCTACCTTGACAGCCTACGAGCAGTACTTC. It specifies CATLTAYEQYF.

The chain links TRBV6-1 to TRBJ2-7, with D hard to call. Germline assignment: CDR1 MNHNS and CDR2 SASEGT. Deletions cut 2 bases from V and 2 bases from J, with 7 bases between. This CDR3 region has 13 residues. The CDR3 protein is CASSEWVAYEQYF. The CDR3, as DNA: TGTGCCAGCAGTGAATGGGTAGCCTACGAGCAGTACTTC.

This clone was detected ten times or more. The chain carries TRBV12-3 or TRBV12-4 and TRBJ1-1; 11 bases fit TRBD1. The CDR3 consists of 15 residues. The ends lost 6 bases at V and 3 bases at J; junction bases unmatched: 6. This CDR3 is CASSRDRGFDTEAFF. The CDR3 nucleotides read TGTGCCAGCAGCAGGGACAGGGGGTTTGACACTGAAGCTTTCTTT.

Ten or more counts support this clone. The gene calls are TRBV5-6 and TRBJ2-3; possibly TRBD2 for D (6 bases). The V gene lost 0 bases and the J gene lost 2 bases, with 13 bases spanning the gap. Looked up from germline, CDR1 is SGHDT and CDR2 is YYEEEE. The CDR3 has 16 residues. In DNA form, the CDR3 reads TGTGCCAGCAGCTTGGTGTCGCGGGGATTCACAGATACGCAGTATTTT. It codes for CASSLVSRGFTDTQYF.

The chain carries TRBV20-1 and TRBJ2-1; a weak D match, TRBD2 (5 bases). Per germline, CDR1 DFQATT and CDR2 SNEGSKA (reference sequence). V was shortened by 6 bases and J by 8 bases, with 23 bases between the two germline ends. The CDR3 extends over 15 amino acids. The CDR3 DNA follows: TGCAGTGCCAGAAGATTAGCGTTTGTAGTCCATGAGCAGTTCTTC. This sequence encodes CSARRLAFVVHEQFF.

The chain has TRBV7-8 and TRBJ2-1; TRBD2 matches 8 bases. The CDR3 consists of 15 residues. Germline CDR1 SGHVS, CDR2 FQNEAQ. V was clipped by 5 bases and J by 7 bases; unmatched bases: 10. As DNA, the CDR3 is TGTGCCAGCAGCCTTGAAGCGGGAGCGGGTAATGAGCAGTTCTTC. This codes for CASSLEAGAGNEQFF. The whole variable domain, remainder taken from reference TRBV7-8 and TRBJ2-1, is GAGVSQSPRYKVAKRGQDVALRCDPISGHVSLFWYQQALGQGPEFLTYFQNEAQLDKSGLPSDRFFAERPEGSVSTLKIQRTQQEDSAVYLCASSLEAGAGNEQFFGPGTRLTVL.

This clone is medium-sized. The chain couples TRBV20-1 to TRBJ1-1; D is possibly TRBD1 (5 bases). CDR1 is DFQATT, CDR2 SNEGSKA, per germline (reference sequence). V was trimmed by 3 bases and J by 0 bases, leaving 8 bases between them. CDR3 size: 13 residues. The chain's CDR3 is CSASPDMNTEAFF. For the CDR3, the DNA is TGCAGTGCTAGCCCGGACATGAACACTGAAGCTTTCTTT.

This clone qualifies as medium-sized (0.01 to 0.1%). The J gene is TRBJ1-3, the V gene TRBV6-5; the match to TRBD1 covers 7 bases. The trim removed 0 bases at V and 2 bases at J, leaving 1 base unmatched. CDR3 size: 15 residues. Germline CDR1 MNHEY, CDR2 SVGAGI. In DNA, the CDR3 is TGTGCCAGCAGTTACTCGAGGGGGCCTGGAAACACCATATATTTT. Its translation: CASSYSRGPGNTIYF.

By sample share, this clone is medium-sized. The chain is built from TRBV12-3 or TRBV12-4 and TRBJ1-1; D gene uncertain. Deletions cut 2 bases from V and 3 bases from J, with 13 bases between. CDR3 size: 15 residues. The CDR3 DNA follows: TGTGCCAGCAGTTTAACCGGGCCGGCGGACACTGAAGCTTTCTTT. Translated, it gives CASSLTGPADTEAFF.

This clone is categorized as medium-sized. The chain recombines TRBV20-1 with TRBJ2-3, with 7 bases that match TRBD1. Germline CDR1 DFQATT, CDR2 SNEGSKA (reference sequence). The V and J ends lost 6 bases and 1 base, in that order; junction bases with no gene match: 4. This CDR3 has 13 amino acids. CDR3 sequence: CSALDRGTDTQYF. CDR3 nucleotides: TGCAGTGCCCTAGACAGGGGCACAGATACGCAGTATTTT.

This clone was observed many times. CDR3 region: CASSKRGGQGQLPSYNEQFF. In DNA form, the CDR3 reads TGTGCCAGCAGCAAACGTGGCGGACAGGGGCAACTACCCTCCTACAATGAGCAGTTCTTC. V gene TRBV7-9 combines with J gene TRBJ2-1, with 9 nucleotides matching TRBD1. The CDR3 contains 20 residues. Germline CDR1 and CDR2: SEHNR and FQNEAQ (reference sequence). The V segment lost 5 bases and the J segment 0 bases; nucleotides outside the gene matches: 17.